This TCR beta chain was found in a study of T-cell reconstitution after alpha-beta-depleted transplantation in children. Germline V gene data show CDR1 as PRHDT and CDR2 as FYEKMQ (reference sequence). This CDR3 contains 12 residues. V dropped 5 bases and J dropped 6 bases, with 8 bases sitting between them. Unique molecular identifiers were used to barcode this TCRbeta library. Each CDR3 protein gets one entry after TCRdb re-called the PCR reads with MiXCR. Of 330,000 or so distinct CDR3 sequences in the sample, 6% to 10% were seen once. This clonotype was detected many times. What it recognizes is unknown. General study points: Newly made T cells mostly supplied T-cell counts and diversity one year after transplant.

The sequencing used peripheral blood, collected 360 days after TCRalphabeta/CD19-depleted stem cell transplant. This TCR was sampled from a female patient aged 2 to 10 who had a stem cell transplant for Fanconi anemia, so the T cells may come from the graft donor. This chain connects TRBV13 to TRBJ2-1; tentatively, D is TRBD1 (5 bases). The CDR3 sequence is CASSNQGNEQFF. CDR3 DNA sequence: TGTGCCAGCAGCAACCAGGGCAATGAGCAGTTCTTC.